The entry below gives a single T cell receptor beta chain sequence along with its context. What it binds is not known. The V end lost 4 bases, the J end lost 4 bases, and 10 bases lay between the germline ends. Germline loops: CDR1 SNHLY, CDR2 FYNNEI. CDR3 length equals 14 residues. Patients who had autoimmune disease history or got systemic immunosuppression were left out. This specimen comes from a study of OX40 agonist ivuxolimab in advanced cancers. About the research overall: Partial responses were seen in three patients, one with hepatocellular carcinoma and two with cutaneous melanoma. General study findings and limits: Normalized T-cell clonal expansion was also low in a subset of nonresponders. CD8+ T cells were the subset that, on average, had more expanded clones than CD4+.

The protocol was immunoSEQ multiplex PCR, while the TCRdb copy is restricted to in-frame clones and leaves out a portion. The sample yields some 90,000 clones, around 87% seen once. The sequence was obtained from an adult with an advanced solid tumor such as melanoma, head and neck, liver or kidney cancer. The chain couples TRBV2 to TRBJ2-2, with D possibly being TRBD1 (5 bases). The source was CD4+ or CD8+ T cells sorted from blood, collected in a trial of the OX40 agonist ivuxolimab. The CDR3 loop is CASSVTVGTGELFF. The CDR3 bases are TGTGCCAGCAGTGTGACAGTAGGCACCGGGGAGCTGTTTTTT.